These T cell receptor beta chains were read from a single sample in a study of beta chain features in type 1 diabetes. Assay used: immunoSEQ multiplex PCR; TCRdb lists only in-frame clones, some missing. The sample carries about 150,000 clones, 10% to 15% recorded once. Source material: central memory CD4+ T cells from blood. Receptors originate from a man aged 18 to 35 with type 1 diabetes. CDR3s include the opening cysteine and the closing phenylalanine or tryptophan. Fields, in order: D gene, V gene, clone size, J gene, CDR3 protein, CDR3 DNA. The D gene is left open where the match is weak. Only part of the rows carry a size: once, few, many, or a class if the clone is expanded.

NA	TRBV5-1	NA	TRBJ2-3	CASSQGGDPGDTQYF	TGCGCCAGCAGCCAGGGCGGGGATCCGGGAGATACGCAGTATTTT
NA	TRBV29-1	NA	TRBJ2-1	CSVGAFEQFF	TGCAGCGTTGGGGCTTTTGAGCAGTTCTTC
NA	TRBV2	few	TRBJ2-1	CASSDFWDEQFF	TGTGCCAGCAGTGATTTTTGGGATGAGCAGTTCTTC
NA	TRBV19	NA	TRBJ1-1	CASSSWVDTEAFF	TGTGCCAGTAGTTCCTGGGTAGACACTGAAGCTTTCTTT
NA	TRBV4-1	NA	TRBJ2-7	CASSQDGPSGQYF	TGCGCCAGCAGCCAAGATGGGCCTTCGGGGCAGTACTTC
NA	TRBV19	NA	TRBJ2-3	CASSPAGPDTQYF	TGTGCCAGTAGTCCGGCCGGCCCAGATACGCAGTATTTT
TRBD1	TRBV7-2	few	TRBJ1-6	CASSFRGTANSPLHF	TGTGCCAGCAGCTTTCGCGGGACAGCTAATTCACCCCTCCACTTT
TRBD2	TRBV5-1	few	TRBJ2-7	CASSLRAGAPYEQYF	TGCGCCAGCAGCCTTAGAGCGGGGGCCCCCTACGAGCAGTACTTC
NA	TRBV9	NA	TRBJ2-3	CASSVGPSTDTQYF	TGTGCCAGCAGCGTGGGACCTAGCACAGATACGCAGTATTTT
NA	TRBV5-1	few	TRBJ1-5	CASSLEGKNQPQHF	TGCGCCAGCAGCCTAGAGGGCAAAAATCAGCCCCAGCATTTT
NA	TRBV2	NA	TRBJ2-5	CASSESGIGTQYF	TGTGCCAGCAGTGAATCCGGCATCGGGACCCAGTACTTC
NA	TRBV7-6	few	TRBJ2-1	CASSRSVGNEQFF	TGTGCCAGCAGCCGGAGCGTGGGAAATGAGCAGTTCTTC
TRBD1	TRBV6-5	few	TRBJ2-7	CASSYSGTVSYEQYF	TGTGCCAGCAGTTACTCCGGGACAGTCTCCTACGAGCAGTACTTC
NA	TRBV11-3	NA	TRBJ1-4	CASTRGWGEEKLFF	TGTGCCAGCACCCGAGGCTGGGGGGAGGAAAAACTGTTTTTT
NA	TRBV29-1	few	TRBJ2-2	CSVGQNTGELFF	TGCAGCGTTGGACAGAACACCGGGGAGCTGTTTTTT
NA	TRBV30	few	TRBJ1-3	CAWSPGTGNTIYF	TGTGCCTGGAGTCCCGGTACTGGAAACACCATATATTTT
NA	TRBV5-1	NA	TRBJ2-5	CASSLEQEQETQYF	TGCGCCAGCAGCTTGGAGCAGGAGCAAGAGACCCAGTACTTC
TRBD2	TRBV5-1	NA	TRBJ2-1	CASSTQTSGGYNEQFF	TGCGCCAGCAGCACGCAAACTAGCGGGGGATACAATGAGCAGTTCTTC
NA	TRBV14	many	TRBJ2-5	CASSQDILLYF	TGTGCCAGCAGCCAAGATATTCTCTTGTACTTC
NA	TRBV29-1	NA	TRBJ1-2	CSVEGGSYGYTF	TGCAGCGTTGAGGGCGGATCGTATGGCTACACCTTC
NA	TRBV5-6	few	TRBJ2-2	CASLWAAETGELFF	TGTGCCAGCCTCTGGGCGGCTGAAACCGGGGAGCTGTTTTTT
NA	TRBV10-3	few	TRBJ2-2	CAITGENTGELFF	TGTGCCATCACGGGGGAGAACACCGGGGAGCTGTTTTTT